These 6 T cell receptor beta chains were sequenced from one sample in a study of blood T cell repertoires in COVID-19 (dated by TCRdb to the early 2020s). Preparation of the library involved the immunoSEQ multiplex PCR assay. TCRdb took over this immuneACCESS table, retaining in-frame rearrangements with V and J assigned. Such tables are incomplete; in checked studies, under half of the missing clones stem from an unresolved V gene, and the remainder is unexplained. This sample holds 15,000 to 20,000 clones; about 88% were observed only once. The ten largest clonotypes hold 9.8% of the sample. The sample consisted of peripheral blood. The receptors come from a man aged 40-49 years with active COVID-19.

This clone has only one observation. The chain combines TRBV30 with TRBJ2-1; 7 positions agree with TRBD2. J lost 9 bases, V lost 0 bases, and 2 bases had no gene match. Germline CDR1 GTSNPN, CDR2 SVGIG (reference sequence). The CDR3 loop spans 12 amino acids. Written as DNA, the CDR3 is TGTGCCTGGAGTGTATGGGGGGGTGAGCAGTTCTTC. It is translated as CAWSVWGGEQFF.

Notes on this clone: An end of the junction does not agree with germline; a read error may underlie this. The chain couples TRBV4-3 to TRBJ2-1; weak D call: TRBD2 (6 bases). The germline V gene has CDR1 LGHNA and CDR2 YSLEER. This CDR3 spans 18 amino acids. DNA for the CDR3: TGCGCCAGCAGTCAAGAAGAGTTTTGGGGGGACGTATACAATGAGCAGTTCTTC. Translation: CASSQEEFWGDVYNEQFF.

The chain combines TRBV13 with TRBJ2-7; D is undetermined. Germline CDR1 reads PRHDT; CDR2 reads FYEKMQ (reference sequence). The CDR3 is made up of 16 amino acids. V shed 4 bases and J shed 3 bases, with 19 bases lying between them. Here the CDR3 reads CASSSTSGATIYEQYF. The CDR3 region has the DNA TGTGCCAGCAGCTCCACCTCTGGAGCGACGATCTACGAGCAGTACTTC.

In this sample, this clone turned up a few times. The V and J genes are TRBV27 and TRBJ2-3, with 7 bases fitting TRBD1. J gave up 2 bases and V 2 bases, and 4 bases lay outside the gene matches. Germline V gene data show CDR1 as MNHEY and CDR2 as SMNVEV (reference sequence). The CDR3 has 15 residues. The CDR3 DNA is TGTGCCAGCAGTTTACAGGGACAGATCACAGATACGCAGTATTTT. Encoded protein: CASSLQGQITDTQYF.

Comments on this clone: Because the CDR3 is missing its conserved closing phenylalanine or tryptophan, this is likely a read error. No DNA is shown, since the ends of the CDR3 on it are uncertain; the CDR3 is the one TCRdb lists. The chain is built from TRBV5-5 and TRBJ2-7; the table gives TRBD2 as D, unverified against the DNA. The V gene's germline CDR1 is SGHKS and CDR2 YYEKEE (reference sequence). The CDR3 region is 12 residues in length, termini included. CDR3 loop: CASSLAGTSGIL.

This chain links TRBV6-1 with TRBJ2-1; possible D gene TRBD2, 6 bases. The CDR3 covers 16 residues. CDR1 MNHNS and CDR2 SASEGT come from the germline V gene. Trimming shortened V by 0 bases and J by 0 bases, and 9 bases separated the two germline ends. CDR3 protein: CASSEAHGSSYNEQFF. CDR3 DNA sequence: TGTGCCAGCAGTGAAGCGCACGGGAGCTCCTACAATGAGCAGTTCTTC.